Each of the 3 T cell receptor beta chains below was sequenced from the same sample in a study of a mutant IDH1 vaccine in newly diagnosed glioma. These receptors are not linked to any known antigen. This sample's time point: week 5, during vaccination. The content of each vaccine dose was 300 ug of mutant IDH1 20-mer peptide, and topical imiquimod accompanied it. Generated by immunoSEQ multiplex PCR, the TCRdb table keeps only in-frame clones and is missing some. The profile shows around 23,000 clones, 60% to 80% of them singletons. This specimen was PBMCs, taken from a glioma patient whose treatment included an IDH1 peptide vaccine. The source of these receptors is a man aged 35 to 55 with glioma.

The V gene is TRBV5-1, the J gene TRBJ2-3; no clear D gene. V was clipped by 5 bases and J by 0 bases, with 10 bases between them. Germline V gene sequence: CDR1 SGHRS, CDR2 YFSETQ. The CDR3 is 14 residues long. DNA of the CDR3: TGCGCCAGCAGTTGGACCATTAGCACAGATACGCAGTATTTT. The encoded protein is CASSWTISTDTQYF. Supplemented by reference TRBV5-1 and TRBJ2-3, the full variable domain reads KAGVTQTPRYLIKTRGQQVTLSCSPISGHRSVSWYQQTPGQGLQFLFEYFSETQRNKGNFPGRFSGRQFSNSRSEMNVSTLELGDSALYLCASSWTISTDTQYFGPGTRLTVL.

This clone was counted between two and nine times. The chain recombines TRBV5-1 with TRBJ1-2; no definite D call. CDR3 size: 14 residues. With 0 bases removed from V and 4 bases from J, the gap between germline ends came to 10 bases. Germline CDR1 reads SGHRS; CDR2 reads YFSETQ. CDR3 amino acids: CASSLDSWSYGYTF. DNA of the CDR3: TGCGCCAGCAGCTTGGATTCCTGGAGCTATGGCTACACCTTC.

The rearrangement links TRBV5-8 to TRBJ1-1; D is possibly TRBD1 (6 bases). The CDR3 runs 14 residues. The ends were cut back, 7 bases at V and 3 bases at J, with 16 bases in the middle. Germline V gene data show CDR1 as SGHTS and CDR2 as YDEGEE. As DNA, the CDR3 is TGTGCCAGCGGATCAATTAGGGGGGACACTGAAGCTTTCTTT. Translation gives CASGSIRGDTEAFF.